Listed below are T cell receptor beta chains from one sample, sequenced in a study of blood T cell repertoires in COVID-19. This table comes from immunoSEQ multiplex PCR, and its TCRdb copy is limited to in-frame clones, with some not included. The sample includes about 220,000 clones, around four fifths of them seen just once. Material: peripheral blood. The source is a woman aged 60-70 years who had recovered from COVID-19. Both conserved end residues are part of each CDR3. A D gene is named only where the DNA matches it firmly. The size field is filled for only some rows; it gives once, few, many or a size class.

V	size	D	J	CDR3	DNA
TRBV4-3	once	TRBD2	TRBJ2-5	CASSQRASGTQETQYF	TGCGCCAGCAGCCAAAGGGCTAGCGGGACCCAAGAGACCCAGTACTTC
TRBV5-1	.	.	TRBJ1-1	CASSLVAGALNTEAFF	TGCGCCAGCAGCTTGGTGGCGGGGGCCCTGAACACTGAAGCTTTCTTT
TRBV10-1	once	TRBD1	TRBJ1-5	CASSESRTGRNQPQHF	TGCGCCAGCAGTGAGTCCCGGACAGGGAGAAATCAGCCCCAGCATTTT
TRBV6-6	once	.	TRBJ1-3	CASSYSQGRGNTIYF	TGTGCCAGCAGTTACTCCCAGGGGAGAGGAAACACCATATATTTT
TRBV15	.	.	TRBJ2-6	CASRTELGSGANVLTF	TGTGCCTCTCGGACAGAATTAGGTTCTGGGGCCAACGTCCTGACTTTC
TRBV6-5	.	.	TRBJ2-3	CASRPGTTTDTQYF	TGTGCCAGCAGGCCGGGAACAACTACAGATACGCAGTATTTT
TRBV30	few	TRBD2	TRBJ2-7	CAWRGGGFTYEQYF	TGTGCCTGGAGGGGCGGGGGATTTACCTACGAGCAGTACTTC
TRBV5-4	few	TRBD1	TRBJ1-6	CASSRDRGDSPLHF	TGTGCCAGCAGCCGGGACAGGGGGGATTCACCCCTCCACTTT
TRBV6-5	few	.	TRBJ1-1	CASSRTWGNTEAFF	TGTGCCAGCAGCAGGACATGGGGGAACACTGAAGCTTTCTTT
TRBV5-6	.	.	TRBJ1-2	CASSLGLGMENNYGYTF	TGTGCCAGCAGCTTAGGCCTCGGGATGGAAAATAACTATGGCTACACCTTC
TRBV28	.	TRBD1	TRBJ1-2	CASSLHQGALGYTF	TGTGCCAGCAGTTTACACCAGGGGGCGCTTGGCTACACCTTC
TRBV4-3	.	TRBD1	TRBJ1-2	CASSQERQGANYGYTF	TGCGCCAGCAGCCAAGAGCGGCAGGGGGCCAACTATGGCTACACCTTC